This is a list of T cell receptor beta chains from one sample in a study of blood T cell repertoires in COVID-19. Method: immunoSEQ multiplex PCR; TCRdb's copy keeps in-frame clones and lacks some. The data contain 150,000 to 200,000 clones, about 88% of them singletons. The sequenced sample was peripheral blood. All receptors come from a man aged 65 to 85 with active or convalescent COVID-19. Both conserved end residues are trimmed from each CDR3.

>TRBV3-1/TRBV3-2
ASSPTGSYNSPLH
>TRBV18
ASSPQGAGDTQY
>TRBV19
ASSTQTGYYSNQPQH
>TRBV6-5
ATHPPSATREQY
>TRBV6-5
ASSHDSYEQY
>TRBV15
ATSSEGSTEAF
>TRBV20-1
SASVLGGDEKLF
>TRBV18
ASSPPTELNYGYT
>TRBV30
AWSEASGLSGNTIY
>TRBV14
ASSRLESGPYEQY
>TRBV5-1
ASSLVSGGAPEQF
>TRBV7-2
ASSPRGVMGGYEQY
>TRBV28
ASSPATGSIQPQH
>TRBV11-2
ASSPQSSRGETQY
>TRBV7-9
ASTQSSSGTGNQPQH
>TRBV6-1
ASSEETGFNTIY
>TRBV28
ASSTDGRNQPQH
>TRBV7-2
ASSISGALDPNEQF
>TRBV28
ASSLPGTGAEKLF
>TRBV28
ASSLALLGGAGANVLT
>TRBV7-6
ASSRGRGPSYEQY
>TRBV7-9
ASSSQTSGRTYNEQF
>TRBV4-3
ASSQGTSGENWYTEAF
>TRBV19
ASSPLLSYEQY
>TRBV6-6
ASSLRQGPNEQF
>TRBV7-2
ASSLHRGPNTGELF
>TRBV14
ASSQDTSGGITYEQY
>TRBV10-3
AISGGTSGRIYEQY
>TRBV19
ATSSEGRYEQY
>TRBV20-1
SAGGELAGAETQY
>TRBV4-1
ASSQKIPTSGSLVLQETQY
>TRBV27
ASTPNNGLSGELF
>TRBV4-1
ASSQVRGVANEKLF
>TRBV5-1
ASSMGQGAQGYT
>TRBV2
ASSVTGNPYEQY
>TRBV9
ASSLQGEIPPGELF
>TRBV27
ASSSYRGSQPQH
>TRBV7-2
ASSLGQGGIWAQY
>TRBV19
ASSPPRASSSAYNEQF
>TRBV5-6
ASSLGESTIY
>TRBV2
ASSGLRFSDNYNEQF
>TRBV6-6
ASRHRENYGYT
>TRBV3-1/TRBV3-2
ASSPVRGNQPQH
>TRBV6-5
ASSKNLRYYGYT
>TRBV3-1/TRBV3-2
ASSKSGTSLSDLAKNIQY
>TRBV24-1
ATSDLRRPDNEQF
>TRBV7-9
ASSFYRGSPYEQY
>TRBV5-4
ASSFGQGSRYGYT
>TRBV27
ASSLGQGFQETQY
>TRBV4-3
ASSQGGGVQF
>TRBV27
ASRGTAYNEQF
>TRBV21-1
ASGGLAVIGELF
>TRBV4-3
ASSQVWGGAGGYT
>TRBV4-1
ASSQATSGSSYEQY